A selection of T cell receptor gamma chains follows, all from one sample in a study of human gamma delta and Vdelta1 T cells. TCRdb used CATT to re-call clones from the PCR reads. The sample records 8,500 to 9,500 gamma-chain clones, around 50% being singletons. The antigens for these receptors are not known. Sample: Vdelta1 gamma-delta T cells from blood grown in culture (DOT cells). The receptors shown here come from a human donor in good health. The CDR3 runs from the conserved cysteine through the conserved F or W. The order of the fields is V gene, clone size, J gene, CDR3 protein, CDR3 DNA. Rows give clone size only sometimes, using once, few, many, or a class for an expanded clone.

TRGV10	.	TRGJ1/TRGJ2	CALNADKKLF	TGTGCTCTCAACGCCGATAAGAAACTCTTT
TRGV8	few	TRGJP1	CATAHTYTTGWFKIF	TGTGCCACCGCACATACATATACCACTGGTTGGTTCAAGATATTT
TRGV2	few	TRGJ1/TRGJ2	CATWDGPGKLF	TGTGCCACCTGGGACGGGCCGGGGAAACTCTTT
TRGV8	.	TRGJ1/TRGJ2	CASWDTPNYYKKLF	TGTGCCTCCTGGGATACGCCGAATTATTATAAGAAACTCTTT
TRGV8	.	TRGJ1/TRGJ2	CATWDIFKKLF	TGTGCCACCTGGGATATTTTTAAGAAACTCTTT
TRGV5P	.	TRGJ1/TRGJ2	CATWGKRPYRLF	TGTGCCACCTGGGGCAAGAGGCCCTATCGTCTCTTT
TRGV9	few	TRGJ1/TRGJ2	CALWEVHNYKKLF	TGTGCCTTGTGGGAGGTGCACAATTATAAGAAACTCTTT
TRGV4	.	TRGJP2	CATWDGNSSDWIKTF	TGTGCCACCTGGGATGGAAATAGTAGTGATTGGATCAAGACGTTT
TRGV3	.	TRGJ1/TRGJ2	CATWDRPVKKLF	TGTGCCACCTGGGACAGGCCTGTCAAGAAACTCTTT
TRGV4	few	TRGJ1/TRGJ2	CATWGGYKKLF	TGTGCCACCTGGGGGGGGTATAAGAAACTCTTT
TRGV4	few	TRGJP1	CATWGFRTGWFKIF	TGTGCCACCTGGGGATTTAGAACTGGTTGGTTCAAGATATTT
TRGV3	few	TRGJ1/TRGJ2	CATWDRQGGRLNYYKKLF	TGTGCCACCTGGGACAGGCAGGGAGGCCGACTGAATTATTATAAGAAACTCTTT
TRGV5	.	TRGJ1/TRGJ2	CATWDRLKYYKKLF	TGTGCCACCTGGGACAGGCTAAAGTATTATAAGAAACTCTTT
TRGV3	.	TRGJP2	CATWDPGSDWIKTF	TGTGCCACCTGGGACCCCGGTAGTGATTGGATCAAGACGTTT
TRGV4	.	TRGJ1/TRGJ2	CATWDGVRHYYYKKLF	TGTGCCACCTGGGATGGGGTTCGACATTATTATTATAAGAAACTCTTT